The source of this TCR beta chain is a study of shared clonotypes between healthy human individuals. About the research overall: Three plates each covered CD4 naive and memory; CD8 naive two, CD8 memory one.

General study results and limits: Naive subsets tended to show greater estimated richness than memory subsets. Sampling covered nothing but blood. Tissue TCR repertoires likely differ from those found in blood.

V was shortened by 6 bases and J by 0 bases, with 8 bases between the two germline ends. CDR1 is MDHEN and CDR2 is SYDVKM in the germline V gene. The CDR3 is made up of 14 amino acids. Points on this clone: Its matching antigen is unknown.

Only CD45RO-negative cells positively selected for CCR7 counted as naive CD8 cells, so terminally differentiated effector memory CD45RA+ cells were excluded. Several immunoSEQ 96-well plates shared each subset's DNA, each plate a replicate. The assay was immunoSEQ multiplex PCR, and TCRdb's table has in-frame clones only and misses some. The data hold fewer than 1 million clones, with around 96% observed a single time. The rearrangement uses TRBV28 and TRBJ2-2; tentative D call: TRBD1 (6 bases). The sequence came from a man in his thirties or forties in good health. Sequenced: naive CD8+ T cells sorted from blood. The CDR3 region has the DNA TGTGCCAGCAGGGGACAAACGAACACCGGGGAGCTGTTTTTT. Its protein product is CASRGQTNTGELFF. The full variable domain, its missing parts supplied by reference TRBV28 and TRBJ2-2, is DVKVTQSSRYLVKRTGEKVFLECVQDMDHENMFWYRQDPGLGLRLIYFSYDVKMKEKGDIPEGYSVSREKKERFSLILESASTNQTSMYLCASRGQTNTGELFFGEGSRLTVL.